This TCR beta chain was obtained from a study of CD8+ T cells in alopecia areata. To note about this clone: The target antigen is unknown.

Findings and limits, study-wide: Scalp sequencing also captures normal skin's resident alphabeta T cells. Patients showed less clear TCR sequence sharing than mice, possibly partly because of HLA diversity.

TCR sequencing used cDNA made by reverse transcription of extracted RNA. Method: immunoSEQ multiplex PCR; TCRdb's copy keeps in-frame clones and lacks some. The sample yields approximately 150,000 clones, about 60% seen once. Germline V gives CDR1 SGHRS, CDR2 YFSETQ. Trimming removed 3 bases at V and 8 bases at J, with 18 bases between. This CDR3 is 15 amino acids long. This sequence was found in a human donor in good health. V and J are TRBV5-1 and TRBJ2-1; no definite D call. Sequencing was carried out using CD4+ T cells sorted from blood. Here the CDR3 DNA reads TGCGCCAGCAGCTATACCGGGCCCCCCGCGGATGAGCAGTTCTTC. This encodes CASSYTGPPADEQFF.